This TCR beta chain was captured in a study of vaccination and CD4 T cells after COVID-19. Study-wide background: From HCoV-229E, HCoV-OC43, HCoV-NL63 and SARS-CoV-2, overlapping spike peptides were used to stimulate the cells. Study results and limitations: A median of around 83% of reactive clones, in convalescent patients, became evident only post-vaccination.

This CDR3 is 14 amino acids long. The germline V gene encodes CDR1 SGHVS and CDR2 FNYEAQ. V was clipped by 9 bases and J by 5 bases, with 16 bases between them. An Oncomine TCR Beta short-read assay was used to sequence the DNA from cultured CD4+ T cells. One entry per CDR3 protein, called by TCRdb with MiXCR from the PCR reads. The profile covers 3,500 to 4,000 distinct CDR3 sequences, with more than 35% appearing a single time and approximately 30% taken by the ten largest. Treatment here: approximately nine-day PBMC culture with coronavirus spike peptide pools or control peptides (ViraFEST assay). Antigen-specific T cells were expanded with peptide pools by ViraFEST, and TCRs were then sequenced. As for this clonotype: Its matching antigen is unknown.

The genes are TRBV7-6 and TRBJ1-4; maybe TRBD1 (6 bases). Sequenced: CD4+ T cells from blood, cultured in vitro. This receptor was identified in a human donor who had recovered from COVID-19. This chain's CDR3 is CARTEGEKNEKLFF. CDR3 bases: TGTGCCAGAACCGAGGGGGAGAAGAATGAAAAACTGTTTTTT. Using reference TRBV7-6 and TRBJ1-4 for the parts outside the CDR3, the full variable domain is GAGVSQSPRYKVTKRGQDVALRCDPISGHVSLYWYRQALGQGPEFLTYFNYEAQQDKSGLPNDRFSAERPEGSISTLTIQRTEQRDSAMYRCARTEGEKNEKLFFGSGTQLSVL.